These T cell receptor beta chains were read from a single sample in a study of blood T cell repertoires in COVID-19. Sequencing used immunoSEQ multiplex PCR; TCRdb keeps in-frame clones, though not all of them. The sample includes about 250,000 clones, roughly 86% seen only once; the top ten take approximately 2.4%. Sequenced: PBMCs or T cells enriched from blood (not recorded which). These TCRs come from a woman aged 25-40 years with acute COVID-19. CDR3s leave out the opening cysteine and the closing phenylalanine or tryptophan.

j_call,v_call,cdr3_aa
TRBJ2-1,TRBV11-2,ASSSRTSGGPLEQF
TRBJ2-1,TRBV18,ASSPKQVSDEQF
TRBJ1-1,TRBV5-1,ASSDRENTEAF
TRBJ1-5,TRBV2,ASSIRGYSNQPQH
TRBJ2-3,TRBV11-2,ASSLSGGTTDTQY
TRBJ1-5,TRBV6-5,ASIGQKQPQH
TRBJ1-5,TRBV3-1/TRBV3-2,ASSQTHSNQPQH
TRBJ1-6,TRBV27,ASSFVASNSPLH
TRBJ1-2,TRBV7-2,ASSPERGGGYGYT
TRBJ1-1,TRBV4-3,ASSQESGVAGVNTEAF
TRBJ1-5,TRBV4-1,ASSQPGQGARQPQH
TRBJ1-1,TRBV18,ASSPTIDSQGTEAF
TRBJ1-4,TRBV6-1,ASSESRVGEKLF
TRBJ2-3,TRBV10-3,AATWAGDSSTDTQY
TRBJ2-2,TRBV3-1/TRBV3-2,ASSHRDRFYTGELF
TRBJ1-1,TRBV19,ASSGRLGNTEAF
TRBJ1-5,TRBV4-1,ASSQDWMEGDQPQH